This TCR beta chain is from a study of T cell responses to AZD1222 COVID-19 vaccine. Whole-study findings and limits: Females outnumbered males among donors, who were mostly white British; clonal diversity was possibly underestimated. CD4 TCRs linked to vaccination spanned spike, dominating at 160-218 and 743-854.

Timing groups of about 4 and about 12 weeks for second doses were pooled. Profiled with immunoSEQ multiplex PCR; TCRdb holds only in-frame clones, not every one. The table includes about 81,000 clones, around 93% detected once. As to this clone: The target antigen is unknown.

Looked up from germline, CDR1 is SGHVS and CDR2 is FQNEAQ. The CDR3 is made up of 15 amino acids. With 1 base removed from V and 10 bases from J, the gap between germline ends came to 19 bases. The genes are TRBV7-8 and TRBJ1-1, with D hard to call. This sample comprised peripheral blood, obtained 28 days after the second AZD1222 dose. The origin of this receptor is an adult who received the AZD1222 COVID-19 vaccine. CDR3 in amino acids: CASSLELQVRRRAFF. CDR3 nucleotide sequence: TGTGCCAGCAGCTTAGAGCTCCAGGTCCGCCGGAGAGCTTTCTTT. Full variable domain (remainder filled in from reference TRBV7-8 and TRBJ1-1): GAGVSQSPRYKVAKRGQDVALRCDPISGHVSLFWYQQALGQGPEFLTYFQNEAQLDKSGLPSDRFFAERPEGSVSTLKIQRTQQEDSAVYLCASSLELQVRRRAFFGQGTRLTVV.